The 20 T cell receptor beta chains reported below all come from one sample, sequenced in a study of OX40 agonist ivuxolimab in advanced cancers. TCRdb's copy holds only in-frame clones and misses some; the assay was immunoSEQ multiplex PCR. The data contain about 58,000 clones, more than 70% of them singletons. The material was CD4+ or CD8+ T cells sorted from blood, obtained in a trial of the OX40 agonist ivuxolimab. The receptor source for this set is an adult with an advanced solid tumor such as melanoma, head and neck, liver or kidney cancer.

The chain has TRBV27 and TRBJ2-2, with 9 bases aligning to TRBD2. Germline assignment: CDR1 MNHEY and CDR2 SMNVEV (reference sequence). V shed 7 bases and J 6 bases; nucleotides not matched to a gene: 6. The CDR3 runs 14 residues. CDR3 sequence reads: CASTLRGGPGELFF. The CDR3 DNA follows: TGTGCCAGCACCCTGCGGGGGGGCCCCGGGGAGCTGTTTTTT.

J is TRBJ2-2 and V is TRBV5-1; D is ambiguous. The CDR3 sequence is 14 residues long. Trimming shortened V by 0 bases and J by 2 bases, and 5 bases separated the two germline ends. The germline V gene encodes CDR1 SGHRS and CDR2 YFSETQ. The CDR3 loop reads CASSLETNTGELFF. The CDR3 region has the DNA TGCGCCAGCAGCTTGGAGACTAACACCGGGGAGCTGTTTTTT.

This clone occurred once. This chain uses TRBV5-8 with TRBJ2-7, with D perhaps matching TRBD2 (6 bases). Germline V gene lookup returns CDR1 SGHTS and CDR2 YDEGEE. V lost 0 bases to trimming and J lost 2 bases, with 12 bases between them. The CDR3 is 15 amino acids. The CDR3 reads CASSLVSGGTYEQYF. The CDR3 coding sequence is TGTGCCAGCAGCTTGGTTTCGGGCGGGACCTACGAGCAGTACTTC.

The rearrangement joins TRBV5-1 to TRBJ2-3; D assignment may be TRBD1 or TRBD2 (6 bases each). The germline CDR1 and CDR2 sequences are SGHRS and YFSETQ. The ends were cut back, 4 bases at V and 1 base at J, with 16 bases in the middle. This CDR3 comprises 16 residues. The DNA for the CDR3 is TGCGCCAGCAGCCCGGGGGCATTGGGTGGCACAGATACGCAGTATTTT. Translation: CASSPGALGGTDTQYF.

This clone was counted a few times. The chain carries TRBV19 and TRBJ2-2; possible D gene TRBD1, 5 bases. Trimming cost V 4 bases and J 4 bases, with 10 bases left between them. The CDR3 has 14 amino acids. Germline V gene data show CDR1 as LNHDA and CDR2 as SQIVND (reference sequence). CDR3 coding DNA: TGTGCCAGTAGTAAAGGCAGGGCCACCGGGGAGCTGTTTTTT. It translates to CASSKGRATGELFF.

The genes are TRBV11-2 and TRBJ2-5; tentatively, D is TRBD2 (6 bases). Germline V gives CDR1 SGHAT, CDR2 FQNNGV. Trimming took off 2 bases at V and 4 bases at J, with 11 bases between the two ends. CDR3 size: 14 residues. For the CDR3, the DNA is TGTGCCAGCAGCTTAATAAGGGGAGGAGAGACCCAGTACTTC. As protein: CASSLIRGGETQYF.

This clone was counted a single time. This chain connects TRBV21-1 to TRBJ2-6. TRBV21-1 is a recognized pseudogene. This CDR3 region has 15 residues. CDR3 amino acids: CARGVVLSGANVLTF. CDR3 DNA sequence: TGTGCCAGGGGTGTGGTCCTCTCTGGGGCCAACGTCCTGACTTTC.

The chain carries TRBV7-3 and TRBJ2-7; unclear D gene. Trimming took off 3 bases at V and 3 bases at J, with 12 bases between the two ends. Looked up from germline, CDR1 is SGHTA and CDR2 is FQGTGA. The CDR3 runs 14 residues. The chain's CDR3 is CASSLDRSSYEQYF. The CDR3 coding sequence is TGTGCCAGCAGCTTGGATCGCAGCAGCTACGAGCAGTACTTC.

The rearrangement uses TRBV18 and TRBJ2-7, with D uncertain. This CDR3 is 13 amino acids long. Trimming removed 3 bases at V and 5 bases at J, with 11 bases between. CDR1 is KGHSH, CDR2 LQKENI, per germline. In DNA, the CDR3 is TGTGCCAGCTCACCGTCCCCGCCGGACGAGCAGTACTTC. This translates into CASSPSPPDEQYF.

This clone was observed a few times. The chain is built from TRBV5-1 and TRBJ2-7; 9 nucleotides agree with TRBD1. The germline CDR1 and CDR2 sequences are SGHRS and YFSETQ. The junction had 8 bases not matched to a gene; V was cut back by 5 bases and J by 2 bases. The CDR3 runs 15 residues. The CDR3 DNA reads TGCGCCAGCAGAACCGGGACAGGGCCCACCTACGAGCAGTACTTC. It is translated as CASRTGTGPTYEQYF.

For the CDR3, the DNA is TGTGCCAGCTCACCTTCCGGGGAGAGGGCACCCCTCCACTTT. Encoded protein: CASSPSGERAPLHF. The rearrangement links TRBV18 to TRBJ1-6, with unresolved D. The V and J ends lost 3 bases and 11 bases respectively, with 14 bases between them. The CDR3 loop spans 14 amino acids. CDR1 and CDR2 from the germline V gene are KGHSH and LQKENI.

V gene TRBV6-1 combines with J gene TRBJ1-3; D might be TRBD1 (5 bases). Germline CDR1 is MNHNS and CDR2 is SASEGT. The CDR3 extends over 15 amino acids. Trimming took off 8 bases at V and 4 bases at J, with 18 bases between the two ends. The CDR3 DNA reads as TGTGCCAGCTCTATACATCAGGGAGCGGGAAACACCATATATTTT. Residues: CASSIHQGAGNTIYF.

The V gene is TRBV18, the J gene TRBJ1-1; D call uncertain. Trimming left V 3 bases short and J 8 bases short, with 7 bases between. The length of the CDR3 is 11 residues. CDR1 and CDR2 from the germline V gene are KGHSH and LQKENI. As DNA, the CDR3 is TGTGCCAGCTCACCTTTGCTCGAAGCTTTCTTT. Translating it yields CASSPLLEAFF. The full variable domain, its missing parts supplied by reference TRBV18 and TRBJ1-1, is NAGVMQNPRHLVRRRGQEARLRCSPMKGHSHVYWYRQLPEEGLKFMVYLQKENIIDESGMPKERFSAEFPKEGPSILRIQQVVRGDSAAYFCASSPLLEAFFGQGTRLTVV.

This chain uses TRBV19 with TRBJ2-5; D gene uncertain. CDR3 length equals 13 residues. V gave up 1 base and J gave up 5 bases, with 8 bases separating them. The germline gives CDR1 LNHDA, CDR2 SQIVND (reference sequence). This chain's CDR3 is CASSIGLRETQYF. CDR3 nucleotide sequence: TGTGCCAGTAGTATAGGTCTCAGGGAGACCCAGTACTTC.

The rearrangement joins TRBV6-5 to TRBJ1-2; TRBD1 might be the D (5 bases). The CDR3 sequence is 13 residues long. Germline CDR1 is MNHEY and CDR2 is SVGAGI. Trimming removed 6 bases at V and 1 base at J, with 9 bases between. The CDR3 sequence is CASSRVFNYGYTF. CDR3 in DNA: TGTGCCAGCAGCAGGGTTTTTAACTATGGCTACACCTTC.

This clone was found once. The chain combines TRBV5-8 with TRBJ2-3; no reliable D call. V lost 1 base and J 9 bases, leaving 9 bases between the germline ends. The CDR3 length is 12 residues. CDR1 and CDR2 from the germline V gene are SGHTS and YDEGEE. The chain's CDR3 is CASSLREGTQYF. The CDR3 DNA reads as TGTGCCAGCAGCTTGAGGGAAGGAACGCAGTATTTT.

This clone has only a few counts. This sequence joins TRBV2 and TRBJ1-6; unclear D gene. CDR1 is SNHLY and CDR2 is FYNNEI in the germline V gene. This CDR3 has 12 residues. The V end was cut by 6 bases, the J end by 5 bases, with 5 bases between. The CDR3 here is CASRGDNSPLHF. The CDR3 DNA follows: TGTGCCAGCAGGGGAGATAATTCACCCCTCCACTTT.

V gene TRBV6-1 combines with J gene TRBJ1-4; the D gene is possibly TRBD1 (5 bases). From germline, CDR1 is MNHNS and CDR2 SASEGT. V dropped 7 bases and J dropped 2 bases, with 14 bases sitting between them. There are 15 residues in the CDR3. The CDR3 nucleotides are TGTGCCAGCATAAAGACAGACACGACTAATGAAAAACTGTTTTTT. It encodes CASIKTDTTNEKLFF.

The J gene is TRBJ2-1, the V gene TRBV7-3; 7 positions agree with TRBD2. Germline values: CDR1 SGHTA, CDR2 FQGTGA. CDR3 length equals 15 residues. With 5 bases clipped from V and 7 bases from J, the junction kept 11 bases outside the gene matches. The CDR3 spells CASSAPGGATNEQFF. The DNA for the CDR3 is TGTGCCAGCAGCGCTCCGGGAGGAGCGACGAATGAGCAGTTCTTC.

This clone has a single count. In the same sample, other DNA sequences code for this CDR3. The chain couples TRBV19 to TRBJ1-2; D is undetermined. Between the trimmed V and J ends, which lost 1 base and 4 bases, there was a span of 7 bases. The CDR3 totals 13 residues. Germline V gene lookup returns CDR1 LNHDA and CDR2 SQIVND (reference sequence). CDR3 in DNA: TGTGCCAGTAGTATAGTAAGCAGCTATGGCTACACCTTC. Encoded protein: CASSIVSSYGYTF.